A selection of T cell receptor beta chains follows, all from one sample in a study of OX40 agonist ivuxolimab in advanced cancers. Only in-frame clones appear in the TCRdb table, and some are missing; sequencing was by immunoSEQ multiplex PCR. The data hold tens of thousands of clones, with about 89% observed a single time. Sequences were derived from CD4+ or CD8+ T cells sorted from blood, sampled in a trial of the OX40 agonist ivuxolimab. Every receptor here comes from an adult with an advanced solid tumor such as melanoma, head and neck, liver or kidney cancer. The CDR3 runs from the conserved cysteine through the conserved F or W. D genes are given only for firm matches. Clone size is stated in some rows and not others, as once, few, many or a class when expanded.

TRBJ1-1	-	15	-	TRBV19	CASTPLGAQSTEAFF	TGTGCCAGTACCCCCCTGGGGGCGCAATCCACTGAAGCTTTCTTT
TRBJ1-2	TRBD1	14	-	TRBV11-3	CASSLGTGGYGYTF	TGTGCCAGCAGCTTGGGGACAGGGGGGTATGGCTACACCTTC
TRBJ2-3	TRBD2	14	-	TRBV10-3	CAISVLAGADTQYF	TGTGCCATCAGTGTCCTAGCGGGAGCAGATACGCAGTATTTT
TRBJ2-5	-	15	-	TRBV11-3	CASSLPQGLQETQYF	TGTGCCAGCAGCTTACCACAGGGCCTTCAAGAGACCCAGTACTTC
TRBJ2-5	-	15	-	TRBV5-1	CASSWGTSNQETQYF	TGCGCCAGCAGCTGGGGGACATCCAATCAGGAGACCCAGTACTTC
TRBJ1-1	-	17	-	TRBV29-1	CSVAPWGGAWMNTEAFF	TGCAGCGTTGCCCCGTGGGGGGGGGCTTGGATGAACACTGAAGCTTTCTTT
TRBJ1-1	-	14	once	TRBV6-5	CASSSTGYNTEAFF	TGTGCCAGCAGTTCCACGGGCTACAACACTGAAGCTTTCTTT
TRBJ2-2	-	15	once	TRBV5-4	CASSLWGGDTGELFF	TGTGCCAGCAGCTTGTGGGGTGGGGACACCGGGGAGCTGTTTTTT
TRBJ2-5	TRBD2	17	-	TRBV7-9	CASSLRTSSVLQETQYF	TGTGCCAGCAGCTTAAGGACTAGCTCGGTCCTCCAAGAGACCCAGTACTTC
TRBJ2-1	TRBD1	15	-	TRBV7-2	CASSLARTGYNEQFF	TGTGCCAGCAGCTTAGCTAGGACAGGATACAATGAGCAGTTCTTC
TRBJ1-3	TRBD1	16	-	TRBV10-2	CASSQDRGGSGNTIYF	TGCGCCAGCAGCCAAGACAGGGGCGGCTCTGGAAACACCATATATTTT
TRBJ2-3	-	15	-	TRBV9	CASSDPVEQTDTQYF	TGTGCCAGCAGCGACCCGGTAGAGCAGACAGATACGCAGTATTTT
TRBJ2-7	TRBD2	15	-	TRBV7-9	CASSPWTSGSYEQYF	TGTGCCAGCAGCCCCTGGACTAGCGGGAGCTACGAGCAGTACTTC
TRBJ2-2	TRBD1	15	-	TRBV30	CAWSGDRVPTGELFF	TGTGCCTGGAGTGGGGACAGGGTCCCCACCGGGGAGCTGTTTTTT
TRBJ2-7	-	16	few	TRBV10-1	CASSPSTGSRVNEQYF	TGCGCCAGCAGTCCATCCACCGGGAGCCGCGTCAACGAGCAGTACTTC
TRBJ2-7	-	13	few	TRBV28	CASSRPGNYEQYF	TGTGCCAGCAGCCGCCCAGGAAACTACGAGCAGTACTTC
TRBJ2-7	TRBD1	14	-	TRBV19	CASSMGTGDYEQYF	TGTGCCAGTAGTATGGGGACAGGGGACTACGAGCAGTACTTC
TRBJ2-3	TRBD1	14	-	TRBV6-4	CASSQTGMGDTQYF	TGTGCCAGCAGTCAGACAGGGATGGGAGATACGCAGTATTTT
TRBJ2-7	-	12	once	TRBV21-1	CASSNPSYEQYF	TGTGCCAGCAGCAATCCGTCCTACGAGCAGTACTTC
TRBJ2-4	TRBD2	13	once	TRBV27	CASSSGGSGVSIF	TGTGCCAGCAGTTCGGGGGGGTCAGGGGTTAGTATCTTC
TRBJ2-5	-	12	few	TRBV19	CASGGWGETQYF	TGTGCCAGTGGGGGATGGGGAGAGACCCAGTACTTC
TRBJ1-3	-	13	-	TRBV6-1	CASTRQGGNTIYF	TGTGCCAGCACCAGGCAGGGTGGAAACACCATATATTTT
TRBJ2-7	TRBD2	16	-	TRBV5-1	CASREFSGGAVYEQYF	TGCGCCAGCAGAGAGTTTTCGGGAGGGGCTGTGTACGAGCAGTACTTC
TRBJ1-3	-	12	-	TRBV2	CASSENGNTIYF	TGTGCCAGCAGTGAAAATGGAAACACCATATATTTT
TRBJ2-3	TRBD2	13	-	TRBV11-2	CASTRGERNTQYF	TGTGCCAGCACGCGGGGGGAGAGGAATACGCAGTATTTT
TRBJ2-2	-	14	-	TRBV2	CASTEKLADRELFF	TGTGCCAGCACCGAAAAGTTAGCTGATAGGGAGCTGTTTTTT